This paragraph covers one TCR beta chain sequence. The antigen is unknown. The sample originates from a study of post-analysis software for immune sequencing data. Turning to the study itself: The disease courses spanned relapsing-remitting, secondary progressive and progressive-relapsing forms of multiple sclerosis. General study findings and limits: Four to six TRBV segments were more frequent in patients than controls; TRBV5-6, TRBV5-1 and TRBV20-1 belonged to this group.

The CDR3 totals 12 residues. V was shortened by 6 bases and J by 6 bases, with 9 bases between the two germline ends. Sequencing libraries made from TCR beta cDNA carried unique molecular identifiers. Each CDR3 protein is one row after TCRdb ran MiXCR on the PCR reads. In the table there are roughly 650,000 distinct CDR3 sequences, approximately 59% of which are singletons. The sample consisted of blood. The chain employs TRBV12-3 or TRBV12-4 and TRBJ1-5; no clear D. The sequence came from a girl aged 2 to 10 with multiple sclerosis. The CDR3 region is CASSQDGQPQHF. The CDR3 nucleotides are TGTGCCAGCAGCCAGGACGGTCAGCCCCAGCATTTT.